This TCR beta chain derives from a study of shared T cell receptors in the human thymus. Germline lookup yields CDR1 SGHAT and CDR2 FQDESV (reference sequence). Unmatched junction bases numbered 8, after V lost 4 bases and J lost 4 bases. The CDR3 extends over 16 amino acids. The assay was immunoSEQ multiplex PCR, and TCRdb's table has in-frame clones only and misses some. The sample shows under 700,000 clones, 70% to 80% of them seen only once. This sample also belongs to another study, concerning human thymus T cells. That source notes: Resections were taken during corrective heart surgery, and the thymus tissue came from these. In unrelated individuals, thymic repertoires overlapped highly, according to related research.

Sequenced material: thymocytes. The J gene is TRBJ2-5, the V gene TRBV11-1, with TRBD2 identical over 11 bases. This sequence was found in a boy in the first two years of life with a congenital heart defect. CDR3: CASSYSGTSGVETQYF. CDR3 DNA sequence: TGTGCCAGCAGCTATAGCGGGACTAGCGGTGTAGAGACCCAGTACTTC.